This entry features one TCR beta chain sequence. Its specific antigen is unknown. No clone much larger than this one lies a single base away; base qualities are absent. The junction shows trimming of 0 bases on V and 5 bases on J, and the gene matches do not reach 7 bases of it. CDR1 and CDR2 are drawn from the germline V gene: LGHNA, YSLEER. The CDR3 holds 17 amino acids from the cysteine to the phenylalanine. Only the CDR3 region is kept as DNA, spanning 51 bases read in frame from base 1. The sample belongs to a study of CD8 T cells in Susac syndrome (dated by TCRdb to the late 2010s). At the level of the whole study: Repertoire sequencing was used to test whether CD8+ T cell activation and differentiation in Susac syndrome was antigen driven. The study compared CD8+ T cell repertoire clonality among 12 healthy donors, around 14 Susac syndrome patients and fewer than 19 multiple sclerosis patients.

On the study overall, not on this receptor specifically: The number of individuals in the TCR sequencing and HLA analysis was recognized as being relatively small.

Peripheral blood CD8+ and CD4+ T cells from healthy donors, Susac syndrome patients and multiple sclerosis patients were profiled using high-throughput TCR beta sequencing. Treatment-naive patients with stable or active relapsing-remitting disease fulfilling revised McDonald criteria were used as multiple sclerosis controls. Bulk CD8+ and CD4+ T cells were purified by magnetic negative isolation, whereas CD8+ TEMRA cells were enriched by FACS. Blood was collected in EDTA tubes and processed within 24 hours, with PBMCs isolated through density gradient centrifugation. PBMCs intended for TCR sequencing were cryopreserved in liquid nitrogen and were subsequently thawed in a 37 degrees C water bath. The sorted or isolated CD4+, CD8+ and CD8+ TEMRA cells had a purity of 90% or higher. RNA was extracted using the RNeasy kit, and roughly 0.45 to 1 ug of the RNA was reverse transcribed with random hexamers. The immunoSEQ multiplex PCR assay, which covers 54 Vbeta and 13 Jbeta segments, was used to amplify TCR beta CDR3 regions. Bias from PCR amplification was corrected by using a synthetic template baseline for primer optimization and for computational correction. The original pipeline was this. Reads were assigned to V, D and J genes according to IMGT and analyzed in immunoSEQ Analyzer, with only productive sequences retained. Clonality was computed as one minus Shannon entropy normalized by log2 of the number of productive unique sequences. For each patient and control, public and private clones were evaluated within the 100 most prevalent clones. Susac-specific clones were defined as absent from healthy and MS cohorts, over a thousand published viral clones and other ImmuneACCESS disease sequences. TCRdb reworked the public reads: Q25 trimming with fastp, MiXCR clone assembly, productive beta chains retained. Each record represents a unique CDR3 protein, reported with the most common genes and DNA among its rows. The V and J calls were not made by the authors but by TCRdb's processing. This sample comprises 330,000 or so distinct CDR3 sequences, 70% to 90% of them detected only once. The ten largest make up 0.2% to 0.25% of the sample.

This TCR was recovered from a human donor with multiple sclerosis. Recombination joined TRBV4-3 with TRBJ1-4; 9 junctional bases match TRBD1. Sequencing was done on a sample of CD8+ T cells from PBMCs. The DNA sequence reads TGCGCCAGCAGCCAAGATAGGACAGGGGCGGGAAATGAAAAACTGTTTTTT. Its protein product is CASSQDRTGAGNEKLFF.